These 29 T cell receptor beta chains were all obtained from the same sample, sequenced in a study of blood T cell repertoires in COVID-19. Produced via immunoSEQ multiplex PCR; TCRdb's table is partial and in-frame only. The sample yields about 80,000 clones, about 80% seen once. The sequencing sample was made of peripheral blood. The receptors were sampled from an elderly man with acute or convalescent COVID-19.

This chain connects TRBV27 to TRBJ1-6; the D gene is possibly TRBD1 (5 bases). The CDR3 sequence is 14 residues long. The germline V gene encodes CDR1 MNHEY and CDR2 SMNVEV (reference sequence). The V end was cut by 2 bases, the J end by 6 bases, with 8 bases between. The CDR3 coding sequence is TGTGCCAGCAGTTTAAGGGGATTTAATTCACCCCTCCACTTT. Residues: CASSLRGFNSPLHF.

This chain uses TRBV19 with TRBJ2-5, with TRBD1 matching 9 bases. V trimming: 7 bases; J trimming: 2 bases; junction bases outside the gene matches: 11. This CDR3 has 16 amino acids. The V gene's germline CDR1 is LNHDA and CDR2 SQIVND (reference sequence). CDR3 amino acids: CASNSPGTGRQETQYF. DNA for the CDR3: TGTGCCAGTAATTCCCCCGGGACAGGGAGACAAGAGACCCAGTACTTC.

The CDR3 loop reads CASRYGTSGGYSYEQYF. In nucleotides, the CDR3 is TGCGCCAGCAGGTACGGGACTAGCGGGGGGTACTCCTACGAGCAGTACTTC. The chain is built from TRBV5-1 and TRBJ2-7; 15 nucleotides align to TRBD2. The germline CDR1 and CDR2 sequences are SGHRS and YFSETQ. With V trimmed by 5 bases and J by 0 bases, 6 bases remained unmatched. The CDR3 runs 17 residues. Filled out from reference TRBV5-1 and TRBJ2-7, the complete variable domain reads KAGVTQTPRYLIKTRGQQVTLSCSPISGHRSVSWYQQTPGQGLQFLFEYFSETQRNKGNFPGRFSGRQFSNSRSEMNVSTLELGDSALYLCASRYGTSGGYSYEQYFGPGTRLTVT.

The CDR3 DNA is TGCAGCGGAAGACTAGCGGGGGGGCAAGAGACCCAGTACTTC. Amino acid sequence: CSGRLAGGQETQYF. The V and J genes are TRBV29-1 and TRBJ2-5; 14 bases are a match to TRBD2. The V gene end was trimmed by 7 bases and the J gene end by 2 bases; junction bases not matched to a gene: 3. CDR1 and CDR2 (germline): SQVTM, ANQGSEA. The CDR3 length is 14 residues.

A single count supports this clone. The gene calls are TRBV19 and TRBJ2-3; TRBD1 matches at 9 bases. The germline gives CDR1 LNHDA, CDR2 SQIVND (reference sequence). The CDR3 runs 16 residues. The ends lost 6 bases at V and 2 bases at J; junction bases unmatched: 9. The CDR3 DNA reads as TGTGCCAGTAGATATGGGACAGGGTCTTTCACAGATACGCAGTATTTT. Protein: CASRYGTGSFTDTQYF.

The gene calls are TRBV6-5 and TRBJ1-2; D is perhaps TRBD1 (6 bases). Per germline, CDR1 MNHEY and CDR2 SVGAGI. There are 13 residues in the CDR3. V was trimmed by 2 bases and J by 6 bases, leaving 10 bases between them. In DNA, the CDR3 is TGTGCCAGCAGTTACCGAGCAGGGGATGGCTACACCTTC. This gives the protein CASSYRAGDGYTF.

The CDR3 loop is CASRASGGAKDTQYF. The DNA for the CDR3 is TGTGCCAGCAGGGCTAGCGGGGGTGCTAAAGATACGCAGTATTTT. The chain joins TRBV6-5 to TRBJ2-3; 10 nucleotides align to TRBD2. CDR3 length: 15 amino acids. J lost 5 bases, V lost 6 bases, and 8 bases had no gene match. Germline values: CDR1 MNHEY, CDR2 SVGAGI.

The V and J genes are TRBV5-1 and TRBJ2-5; 8 bases agree with TRBD2. The germline gives CDR1 SGHRS, CDR2 YFSETQ. The CDR3 spans 14 residues. With 5 bases clipped from V and 5 bases from J, the junction kept 8 bases outside the gene matches. CDR3 sequence (DNA): TGCGCCAGCAGTCCCGGGGTAGCGGGGGAGACCCAGTACTTC. Translation: CASSPGVAGETQYF.

This chain uses TRBV19 with TRBJ1-5; 9 bases are shared with TRBD1. Trimming at V came to 3 bases and at J to 5 bases, leaving 5 bases not matched to a gene. The CDR3 length is 15 residues. Per the germline V gene, CDR1 is LNHDA and CDR2 is SQIVND (reference sequence). This CDR3 is CASSMRTGEDQPQHF. CDR3 DNA sequence: TGTGCCAGTAGTATGAGGACAGGGGAAGATCAGCCCCAGCATTTT.

The chain recombines TRBV6-1 with TRBJ2-1, with D perhaps TRBD1 (5 bases). Germline V gene sequence: CDR1 MNHNS, CDR2 SASEGT. With 1 base removed from V and 8 bases from J, the gap between germline ends came to 18 bases. The CDR3 extends over 16 amino acids. The CDR3 region is CASSEDNTGKTDEQFF. CDR3 in DNA: TGTGCCAGCAGTGAAGATAATACAGGAAAGACGGATGAGCAGTTCTTC.

The V and J genes are TRBV5-4 and TRBJ2-1; 7 nucleotides line up with TRBD2. The length of the CDR3 is 14 residues. Germline loops: CDR1 SGHNT, CDR2 YYREEE (reference sequence). The V and J ends lost 4 bases and 8 bases, in that order; junction bases with no gene match: 9. The CDR3 nucleotides read TGTGCCAGCAGCGGAGGACTAGGGGAGGATGAGCAGTTCTTC. It encodes CASSGGLGEDEQFF.

The rearrangement uses TRBV6-1 and TRBJ1-4, with a possible D match to TRBD1 (5 bases). The CDR3 loop spans 15 amino acids. Trimming removed 3 bases at V and 1 base at J, with 9 bases between. Per the germline V gene, CDR1 is MNHNS and CDR2 is SASEGT. The CDR3 here is CASSDGGGTNEKLFF. CDR3 nucleotide sequence: TGTGCCAGCAGTGATGGGGGGGGAACTAATGAAAAACTGTTTTTT.

This sequence joins TRBV19 and TRBJ2-7; the match to TRBD1 covers 12 bases. The V and J ends lost 6 bases and 3 bases, in that order; junction bases with no gene match: 6. Germline V gene sequence: CDR1 LNHDA, CDR2 SQIVND (reference sequence). The CDR3 consists of 15 residues. The CDR3 DNA sequence: TGTGCCAGTAGGCCGGGACAGGGGGCGTACTACGAGCAGTACTTC. It codes for CASRPGQGAYYEQYF.

The chain joins TRBV3-1 (or the pseudogene TRBV3-2) to TRBJ2-7, with 9 bases identical to TRBD1. CDR1 is LGHDT, CDR2 YNNKEL, per germline (reference sequence). The CDR3 sequence is 15 residues long. V was pared by 2 bases and J by 2 bases, with 4 bases of the junction left unmatched. CDR3 DNA: TGTGCCAGCAGCCAACTGGGACAGGGTACCTACGAGCAGTACTTC. This gives the protein CASSQLGQGTYEQYF.

The chain recombines TRBV5-5 with TRBJ2-3; the match to TRBD1 covers 7 bases. Germline CDR1 and CDR2: SGHKS and YYEKEE (reference sequence). The CDR3 runs 14 residues. After removal of 7 bases from V and 2 bases from J, the junction contained 7 bases not matched to a gene. CDR3 region: CASAQGTATDTQYF. The CDR3 nucleotides are TGTGCCAGCGCACAGGGGACCGCCACAGATACGCAGTATTTT.

The chain recombines TRBV13 with TRBJ1-1; D is unresolved. V gave up 4 bases and J gave up 0 bases, with 12 bases separating them. The CDR3 consists of 15 residues. The V gene's germline CDR1 is PRHDT and CDR2 FYEKMQ (reference sequence). The CDR3 DNA follows: TGTGCCAGCAGCTCTGCGGAACGGATGAACACTGAAGCTTTCTTT. Its protein is CASSSAERMNTEAFF. Using reference TRBV13 and TRBJ1-1 for the parts outside the CDR3, the full variable domain is AAGVIQSPRHLIKEKRETATLKCYPIPRHDTVYWYQQGPGQDPQFLISFYEKMQSDKGSIPDRFSAQQFSDYHSELNMSSLELGDSALYFCASSSAERMNTEAFFGQGTRLTVV.

Only one count was recorded for this clone. The CDR3 coding sequence is TGTGCCAGCAGCCCCCGACAGGGATGGGGCTACACCTTC. Translation: CASSPRQGWGYTF. The chain joins TRBV11-2 to TRBJ1-2, with TRBD1 identical over 7 bases. This CDR3 has 13 residues. The V segment lost 5 bases and the J segment 8 bases; nucleotides outside the gene matches: 8. Germline lookup yields CDR1 SGHAT and CDR2 FQNNGV.

The chain combines TRBV19 with TRBJ2-1; 8 nucleotides align to TRBD2. CDR1 and CDR2 from the germline V gene are LNHDA and SQIVND (reference sequence). The CDR3 spans 18 residues. Unmatched junction bases numbered 14, after V lost 7 bases and J lost 0 bases. Here the CDR3 reads CASTRGPQRGSSYNEQFF. In DNA, the CDR3 is TGTGCCAGTACCAGGGGCCCCCAGCGGGGGAGCTCCTACAATGAGCAGTTCTTC. Filled out from reference TRBV19 and TRBJ2-1, the complete variable domain reads DGGITQSPKYLFRKEGQNVTLSCEQNLNHDAMYWYRQDPGQGLRLIYYSQIVNDFQKGDIAEGYSVSREKKESFPLTVTSAQKNPTAFYLCASTRGPQRGSSYNEQFFGPGTRLTVL.

In this sample, this clone turned up a few times. DNA of the CDR3: TGTGCCAGTAATCCACCCGGACAGAATAATTCACCCCTCCACTTT. Translated: CASNPPGQNNSPLHF. The rearrangement uses TRBV19 and TRBJ1-6; possibly TRBD1 for D (6 bases). CDR1 is LNHDA and CDR2 is SQIVND in the germline V gene (reference sequence). There are 15 residues in the CDR3. V was shortened by 7 bases and J by 5 bases, with 15 bases between the two germline ends.

V gene TRBV5-1 combines with J gene TRBJ2-1, with 11 bases identical to TRBD1. The CDR3 is made up of 14 amino acids. Losses at the gene ends were 5 bases for V and 6 bases for J; bases not matched to a gene: 4. The V gene's germline CDR1 is SGHRS and CDR2 YFSETQ. CDR3 in amino acids: CASSMDRGLNEQFF. CDR3 coding DNA: TGCGCCAGCAGTATGGACAGGGGGCTCAATGAGCAGTTCTTC.

V usage is TRBV4-2 and J usage is TRBJ1-5, with TRBD1 as a possible D gene (6 bases). Looked up from germline, CDR1 is LGHNA and CDR2 is YNFKEQ. The CDR3 sequence is 17 residues long. Trimming stripped 4 bases from V and 0 bases from J, with 16 bases between. The CDR3 loop is CASSRHLLQGSNQPQHF. The DNA for the CDR3 is TGTGCCAGCAGCCGGCACTTGTTACAGGGTAGCAATCAGCCCCAGCATTTT.

This clone has a single count. The J gene is TRBJ1-1, the V gene TRBV6-1, with 7 bases that match TRBD1. Germline assignment: CDR1 MNHNS and CDR2 SASEGT. V gave up 5 bases and J gave up 1 base; unmatched junction bases: 10. The CDR3 consists of 16 residues. CDR3 in DNA: TGTGCCAGCAGTCAAGGCTACAGGGGACGGAACACTGAAGCTTTCTTT. This translates into CASSQGYRGRNTEAFF.

J is TRBJ1-6 and V is TRBV14; 7 bases line up with TRBD1. This CDR3 spans 16 amino acids. J lost 8 bases, V lost 2 bases, and 9 bases had no gene match. Germline lookup yields CDR1 SGHDN and CDR2 FVKESK. CDR3 in amino acids: CASSQIHRDSYSPLHF. CDR3 DNA: TGTGCCAGCAGCCAAATACATCGGGACAGCTATTCACCCCTCCACTTT. The whole variable domain, remainder taken from reference TRBV14 and TRBJ1-6, is EAGVTQFPSHSVIEKGQTVTLRCDPISGHDNLYWYRRVMGKEIKFLLHFVKESKQDESGMPNNRFLAERTGGTYSTLKVQPAELEDSGVYFCASSQIHRDSYSPLHFGNGTRLTVT.

V is TRBV6-5 and J is TRBJ1-5, with D uncertain. Per the germline V gene, CDR1 is MNHEY and CDR2 is SVGAGI. The CDR3 totals 15 residues. Trimming removed 0 bases from V and 3 bases from J, with 9 bases in between. CDR3: CASSYSGAPNQPQHF. CDR3 DNA sequence: TGTGCCAGCAGTTACTCAGGAGCTCCCAATCAGCCCCAGCATTTT.

This clone showed up just a few times. The rearrangement joins TRBV7-2 to TRBJ1-3; D remains unclear. CDR1 and CDR2 (germline): SGHTA, FQGNSA. CDR3 length: 12 amino acids. V was cut by 2 bases and J by 4 bases, with 3 bases left in between. The CDR3 DNA reads as TGTGCCAGCAGCTTAACAGGAAACACCATATATTTT. Its protein is CASSLTGNTIYF.

The V and J genes are TRBV5-6 and TRBJ2-5; TRBD1 might be the D (6 bases). The CDR3 contains 15 residues. The V and J ends lost 4 bases and 5 bases respectively, with 18 bases between them. Germline V gene data show CDR1 as SGHDT and CDR2 as YYEEEE. The CDR3 nucleotides are TGTGCCAGCAGCCTATGGACAGATCCGTTCGAGACCCAGTACTTC. Protein: CASSLWTDPFETQYF. Full variable domain (missing parts from reference TRBV5-6 and TRBJ2-5): DAGVTQSPTHLIKTRGQQVTLRCSPKSGHDTVSWYQQALGQGPQFIFQYYEEEERQRGNFPDRFSGHQFPNYSSELNVNALLLGDSALYLCASSLWTDPFETQYFGPGTRLLVL.

V gene TRBV3-1 (or the pseudogene TRBV3-2) combines with J gene TRBJ1-4, with 7 bases aligning to TRBD1. Trimming cost V 1 base and J 7 bases; bases outside gene matches: 9. The CDR3 sequence is 16 residues long. Per germline, CDR1 LGHDT and CDR2 YNNKEL (reference sequence). CDR3 coding DNA: TGTGCCAGCAGCCAAGGGGGACAGCCTTTTGGTGAAAAACTGTTTTTT. It specifies CASSQGGQPFGEKLFF.

This clone came up once. The chain joins TRBV9 to TRBJ2-2; 10 nucleotides match TRBD2. V shed 0 bases, J shed 7 bases, and the junction held 6 bases outside the gene matches. The CDR3 consists of 16 residues. The germline CDR1 and CDR2 sequences are SGDLS and YYNGEE. The CDR3 region is CASSVVLAGADGELFF. CDR3 coding DNA: TGTGCCAGCAGCGTAGTCCTAGCGGGGGCGGACGGGGAGCTGTTTTTT.

The chain links TRBV5-1 to TRBJ1-1, with D possibly matching TRBD1 (6 bases). Trimming removed 2 bases from V and 4 bases from J, with 15 bases in between. Germline lookup yields CDR1 SGHRS and CDR2 YFSETQ. The CDR3 totals 15 residues. In DNA, the CDR3 is TGCGCCAGCAGCTTAGGGCTGAACAGGGTCACTGAAGCTTTCTTT. This codes for CASSLGLNRVTEAFF.